This T cell receptor (beta chain) was retrieved from a study of OX40 agonist ivuxolimab in advanced cancers. About the research overall: Of mixed ages from about 20 to 80 and averaging around 60 years, the group was about 86% male.

Some clones are missing from TCRdb's copy, which holds only in-frame ones; the method was immunoSEQ multiplex PCR. This table holds roughly 19,000 clones, around nine tenths found once. Study results and limitations: By week 6 at 0.1 to 3.0 mg/kg, blood CD4+ and CD8+ T cells had expanded clonally. On average, CD8+ T cells had more expanded clones than CD4+.

Excluded were patients having autoimmune disease history or systemic immunosuppression. This clone has a single count. No antigen is known for it. Germline V gives CDR1 SGHAT, CDR2 FQNNGV. V dropped 1 base and J dropped 2 bases, with 15 bases sitting between them. This CDR3 comprises 16 residues. This receptor was obtained from an adult with an advanced solid tumor such as melanoma, head and neck, liver or kidney cancer. V and J are TRBV11-2 and TRBJ2-7, with D perhaps TRBD2 (6 bases). Sequences were derived from CD4+ or CD8+ T cells sorted from blood, sampled in a trial of the OX40 agonist ivuxolimab. CDR3 sequence (DNA): TGTGCCAGCAGCTTAGTCGGTGGAGGGTTACCCTACGAGCAGTACTTC. Translation: CASSLVGGGLPYEQYF.